Following are 15 T cell receptor beta chains from one sample sequenced in a study of blood T cell repertoires in COVID-19. Clones were sequenced by immunoSEQ multiplex PCR, and TCRdb holds only the in-frame ones, with some missing. The table includes roughly 150,000 clones, around 87% detected once. Sequenced: peripheral blood. These receptors were collected from an older man with acute or convalescent COVID-19.

The table lists this clone with a few counts. The rearrangement links TRBV1 to TRBJ2-2; TRBD2, the table's D call, lacks a check against the DNA. TRBV1 is a pseudogene segment. CDR3 length: 17 amino acids. The CDR3 loop reads CTSSQVGREGETGELFF. CDR3 coding DNA: TGCACCAGCAGCCAAGTCGGGCGGGAGGGTGAAACCGGGGAGCTGTTTTTT.

CDR3 bases: TGTGCCAGCAGCTTAATGGGAGGGCTTTACAATGAGCAGTTCTTC. It specifies CASSLMGGLYNEQFF. The chain combines TRBV7-2 with TRBJ2-1, with 7 bases aligning to TRBD2. This CDR3 is built from 15 residues. J gave up 4 bases and V 2 bases, and 5 bases lay outside the gene matches. CDR1 and CDR2 (germline): SGHTA, FQGNSA.

CDR3 sequence (DNA): TGTGCCAGCAGTTTGATCGGGATGAACACTGAAGCTTTCTTT. It is translated as CASSLIGMNTEAFF. This chain uses TRBV28 with TRBJ1-1; D unresolved. In germline, CDR1 is MDHEN, CDR2 SYDVKM. Trimming shortened V by 3 bases and J by 0 bases, and 8 bases separated the two germline ends. The CDR3 extends over 14 amino acids.

This chain uses TRBV7-9 with TRBJ1-3; 8 bases fit TRBD1. Per germline, CDR1 SEHNR and CDR2 FQNEAQ (reference sequence). V was pared by 6 bases and J by 4 bases, with 8 bases of the junction left unmatched. This CDR3 region has 15 residues. The CDR3 DNA is TGTGCCAGCAGGGAAGCGGGGACAGGCGGAAACACCATATATTTT. Translated, it gives CASREAGTGGNTIYF.

The rearrangement uses TRBV5-4 and TRBJ2-5; maybe TRBD1 (6 bases). The V end lost 2 bases, the J end lost 4 bases, and 12 bases lay between the germline ends. The CDR3 is 14 residues long. Germline-derived CDR1 and CDR2 are SGHNT and YYREEE (reference sequence). The CDR3 DNA reads as TGTGCCAGCAGCTTTGGGGGCGAAGGAGAGACCCAGTACTTC. Residues: CASSFGGEGETQYF.

This clone was observed a few times. The chain combines TRBV5-4 with TRBJ2-5; D might be TRBD2 (6 bases). The CDR3 spans 15 residues. Trimming shortened V by 0 bases and J by 5 bases, and 14 bases separated the two germline ends. Germline V gives CDR1 SGHNT, CDR2 YYREEE (reference sequence). The CDR3 nucleotides are TGTGCCAGCAGCTTGGCCGGGCGGGGCGGTGAGACCCAGTACTTC. It translates to CASSLAGRGGETQYF.

The chain is built from TRBV9 and TRBJ2-1, with 13 positions matching TRBD2. Trimming cost V 3 bases and J 6 bases; bases outside gene matches: 9. From germline, CDR1 is SGDLS and CDR2 YYNGEE. The CDR3 sequence is 17 residues long. CDR3 coding DNA: TGTGCCAGCAGCGCCTCACCGGGACTAGCGGGATTCAATGAGCAGTTCTTC. Encoded protein: CASSASPGLAGFNEQFF.

The rearrangement uses TRBV2 and TRBJ2-2; 11 nucleotides align to TRBD2. Germline-derived CDR1 and CDR2 are SNHLY and FYNNEI. The length of the CDR3 is 16 residues. V shed 6 bases, J shed 1 base, and the junction held 4 bases outside the gene matches. CDR3 nucleotide sequence: TGTGCCAGCAGCAGGCTAGCGGGGGGGAACACCGGGGAGCTGTTTTTT. It encodes CASSRLAGGNTGELFF.

This chain joins TRBV27 and TRBJ2-5; unclear D gene. V was trimmed by 7 bases and J by 4 bases, leaving 16 bases between them. Germline loops: CDR1 MNHEY, CDR2 SMNVEV (reference sequence). This CDR3 contains 14 residues. This CDR3 is CASNSPPERETQYF. CDR3 in DNA: TGTGCCAGCAACTCCCCCCCGGAGAGAGAGACCCAGTACTTC.

The V and J genes are TRBV2 and TRBJ1-2; D unclear. This CDR3 has 12 residues. Germline loops: CDR1 SNHLY, CDR2 FYNNEI. V was shortened by 5 bases and J by 4 bases, with 8 bases between the two germline ends. The CDR3 region is CASSPSAYGYTF. For the CDR3, the DNA is TGTGCCAGCAGTCCGAGTGCCTATGGCTACACCTTC.

The rearrangement links TRBV11-2 to TRBJ1-1, with a possible D match to TRBD1 (5 bases). V lost 5 bases, J lost 5 bases, and 15 bases lay in between. Germline loops: CDR1 SGHAT, CDR2 FQNNGV. The CDR3 is 14 residues long. The CDR3 DNA reads as TGTGCCAGCAGCCCCTTGGGGGGAATAACTGAAGCTTTCTTT. Translation gives CASSPLGGITEAFF.

V and J are TRBV19 and TRBJ1-2; the D is unclear. Per the germline V gene, CDR1 is LNHDA and CDR2 is SQIVND (reference sequence). The CDR3 spans 13 residues. Trimming left V 1 base short and J 6 bases short, with 9 bases between. In DNA form, the CDR3 reads TGTGCCAGTAGTATAGGTGTCGGTGATGGCTACACCTTC. Translating gives CASSIGVGDGYTF.

The V gene is TRBV7-9, the J gene TRBJ1-2, with D unresolved. CDR3 size: 14 residues. Germline V gene sequence: CDR1 SEHNR, CDR2 FQNEAQ (reference sequence). Trimming left V 1 base short and J 2 bases short, with 8 bases between. The CDR3 loop is CASSLDQLNYGYTF. DNA for the CDR3: TGTGCCAGCAGCTTAGACCAGTTGAACTATGGCTACACCTTC.

The chain combines TRBV2 with TRBJ1-2; 7 bases align to TRBD1. In germline, CDR1 is SNHLY, CDR2 FYNNEI. Trimming cost V 8 bases and J 8 bases; bases outside gene matches: 8. This CDR3 comprises 12 residues. CDR3 in amino acids: CASWGTAGGYTF. The CDR3 coding sequence is TGTGCCAGCTGGGGGACAGCGGGCGGCTACACCTTC.

The DNA of the CDR3 is TGCGCCAGCAGCCCCACTAGCGGGGGGCCCTACGAGCAGTACTTC. Amino acid sequence: CASSPTSGGPYEQYF. The genes are TRBV5-1 and TRBJ2-7; 12 nucleotides line up with TRBD2. This CDR3 is built from 15 residues. Trimming removed 4 bases from V and 2 bases from J; junction bases left unmatched: 4. CDR1 and CDR2 (germline): SGHRS, YFSETQ.